The 28 T cell receptor beta chains in this list originate from one sample, sequenced in a study of control samples from healthy donors and cancer patients (dated by TCRdb to 2018 to 2021). To prepare the library, the immunoSEQ multiplex PCR assay was applied. The table comes from immuneACCESS by way of TCRdb, which keeps in-frame sequences with V and J called. Part of the clones is missing from these tables; in studies checked, under half for an unresolved V gene and the rest for unknown reasons. The sample table holds hundreds of thousands of clones, of which roughly 80% were seen once. In total, the top ten clones hold more than 10% of the sample. The sequenced sample consisted of PBMCs. The receptors derive from a woman aged 60-75 years with lung cancer.

The chain joins TRBV30 to TRBJ1-2; the D is unclear. The CDR3 totals 13 residues. V was trimmed by 0 bases and J by 8 bases, leaving 13 bases between them. Germline CDR1 is GTSNPN and CDR2 is SVGIG (reference sequence). The CDR3 coding sequence is TGTGCCTGGAGTGTACGGAGTGCGATCGGCTACACCTTC. Amino acid sequence: CAWSVRSAIGYTF.

The chain couples TRBV14 to TRBJ1-4; D gene unclear. Per germline, CDR1 SGHDN and CDR2 FVKESK. Trimming cost V 2 bases and J 6 bases, with 10 bases left between them. The CDR3 is 14 amino acids. CDR3 DNA: TGTGCCAGCAGCCAACTCCCAGGAGATGAAAAACTGTTTTTT. Residues: CASSQLPGDEKLFF.

The rearrangement joins TRBV10-1 to TRBJ1-4; D gene uncertain. The CDR3 is 15 residues long. V shed 3 bases and J shed 3 bases, with 11 bases lying between them. CDR1 and CDR2 (germline): WNHNN, SYGVQD (reference sequence). CDR3 DNA sequence: TGCGCCAGCAGTGATCCCGGGTCCGCTAATGAAAAACTGTTTTTT. Its protein product is CASSDPGSANEKLFF.

A single count supports this clone. The J gene is TRBJ1-2, the V gene TRBV12-3 or TRBV12-4; 7 nucleotides align to TRBD1. Trimming at V came to 4 bases and at J to 7 bases, leaving 6 bases not matched to a gene. The CDR3 covers 13 residues. The CDR3 spells CASSWSGGGGYTF. The CDR3 bases are TGTGCCAGCAGTTGGTCAGGGGGAGGTGGCTACACCTTC.

This clone has just one count. The gene calls are TRBV24-1 and TRBJ2-5; 9 bases agree with TRBD2. V was clipped by 7 bases and J by 5 bases; unmatched bases: 7. Looked up from germline, CDR1 is KGHDR and CDR2 is SFDVKD. The CDR3 is 14 amino acids. The CDR3 here is CATREAGGSETQYF. In DNA form, the CDR3 reads TGTGCCACCAGAGAAGCGGGAGGTTCCGAGACCCAGTACTTC.

The gene calls are TRBV7-2 and TRBJ1-2; no clear D gene. The V and J ends lost 1 base and 4 bases respectively, with 10 bases between them. Germline assignment: CDR1 SGHTA and CDR2 FQGNSA. The CDR3 length is 14 residues. The chain's CDR3 is CASSLVVQTYGYTF. CDR3 bases: TGTGCCAGCAGCTTAGTCGTACAGACCTATGGCTACACCTTC.

The V and J genes are TRBV18 and TRBJ1-4; D is perhaps TRBD1 (6 bases). The CDR3 totals 15 residues. CDR1 is KGHSH and CDR2 is LQKENI in the germline V gene. Trimming cost V 2 bases and J 2 bases, with 9 bases left between them. The CDR3 coding sequence is TGTGCCAGCTCACCAAATCAGGGGACTAATGAAAAACTGTTTTTT. It yields the protein CASSPNQGTNEKLFF.

About this clone: The sample carries other DNA sequences with the same CDR3. This chain connects TRBV2 to TRBJ1-3; TRBD1 might be the D (5 bases). The germline gives CDR1 SNHLY, CDR2 FYNNEI. The V and J ends lost 3 bases and 4 bases respectively, with 13 bases between them. The CDR3 has 15 amino acids. The CDR3 coding sequence is TGTGCCAGCAGTGAGGGGGGTCTCGGGGGAAACACCATATATTTT. The encoded protein is CASSEGGLGGNTIYF.

The chain combines TRBV6-1 with TRBJ1-3, with D possibly being TRBD1 (5 bases). Trimming shortened V by 3 bases and J by 0 bases, and 9 bases separated the two germline ends. From germline, CDR1 is MNHNS and CDR2 SASEGT. The CDR3 runs to 15 residues. In nucleotides, the CDR3 is TGTGCCAGCAGTGATACAGGTAGCTCTGGAAACACCATATATTTT. Amino acid sequence: CASSDTGSSGNTIYF.

The sample holds a few counts of this clone. The gene calls are TRBV11-2 and TRBJ2-1; tentatively, D is TRBD2 (6 bases). With 7 bases removed from V and 5 bases from J, the gap between germline ends came to 18 bases. This CDR3 is built from 15 residues. Germline CDR1 SGHAT, CDR2 FQNNGV. The CDR3 is CASTRLGGFHNEQFF. DNA for the CDR3: TGTGCCAGCACCCGGCTGGGGGGTTTCCACAATGAGCAGTTCTTC.

The V and J genes are TRBV7-2 and TRBJ2-2; D remains ambiguous. This CDR3 contains 15 residues. V shed 2 bases and J shed 6 bases, with 13 bases lying between them. Germline V gene data show CDR1 as SGHTA and CDR2 as FQGNSA. Here the CDR3 reads CASSLMIMGPGELFF. DNA for the CDR3: TGTGCCAGCAGCTTAATGATCATGGGCCCCGGGGAGCTGTTTTTT.

The chain has TRBV5-6 and TRBJ2-1; 8 bases map to TRBD2. The CDR3 totals 15 residues. Germline assignment: CDR1 SGHDT and CDR2 YYEEEE. The V gene end was trimmed by 0 bases and the J gene end by 6 bases; junction bases not matched to a gene: 5. The CDR3 loop reads CASSLAGLVRNEQFF. CDR3 nucleotides: TGTGCCAGCAGCTTGGCGGGACTAGTCCGCAATGAGCAGTTCTTC.

The chain carries TRBV10-2 and TRBJ2-1; 8 bases are shared with TRBD2. The CDR3 totals 17 residues. Trimming took 8 bases from V and 7 from J; bases not matched to a gene: 19. Per germline, CDR1 WSHSY and CDR2 SAAADI. CDR3 loop: CASRAGGGGTGSNEQFF. The CDR3, as DNA: TGCGCCAGCCGGGCGGGGGGCGGGGGCACAGGGTCGAATGAGCAGTTCTTC.

This chain joins TRBV2 and TRBJ1-1, with D possibly TRBD1 on 5 matching bases. CDR1 SNHLY and CDR2 FYNNEI come from the germline V gene. This CDR3 comprises 13 residues. V was clipped by 8 bases and J by 1 base, with 11 bases between them. The CDR3 region has the DNA TGTGCCAGCGGGGGACGGGAGAACACTGAAGCTTTCTTT. Its protein is CASGGRENTEAFF.

This clone was seen once. The genes are TRBV12-3 or TRBV12-4 and TRBJ1-2, with D possibly matching TRBD1 (5 bases). The CDR3 extends over 13 amino acids. The V and J ends lost 7 bases and 7 bases respectively, with 16 bases between them. The CDR3 sequence is CASTLGRGVGYTF. Written as DNA, the CDR3 is TGTGCCAGCACCTTGGGAAGGGGAGTTGGCTACACCTTC.

This clone was detected only once. The J gene is TRBJ1-2, the V gene TRBV27; D unresolved. CDR1 is MNHEY and CDR2 is SMNVEV in the germline V gene (reference sequence). This CDR3 contains 13 residues. Trimming shortened V by 6 bases and J by 6 bases, and 14 bases separated the two germline ends. CDR3 amino acids: CASSPRRADGYTF. In DNA form, the CDR3 reads TGTGCCAGCAGCCCACGAAGGGCAGATGGCTACACCTTC.

The gene calls are TRBV6-5 and TRBJ2-5; possible D gene TRBD1, 5 bases. V lost 8 bases and J lost 7, with 23 bases in between. CDR1 is MNHEY, CDR2 SVGAGI, per germline. CDR3 length equals 15 residues. The CDR3 DNA is TGTGCCAGCGCCTCTTTAGGGGTGTCGCTAGGGACCCAGTACTTC. As protein: CASASLGVSLGTQYF.

The chain is built from TRBV30 and TRBJ2-1, with D maybe TRBD2 (5 bases). Between the trimmed V and J ends, which lost 3 bases and 9 bases, there was a span of 15 bases. This CDR3 is built from 13 residues. Per the germline V gene, CDR1 is GTSNPN and CDR2 is SVGIG (reference sequence). The CDR3 is CAWREDGGFEQFF. The CDR3 region has the DNA TGTGCCTGGAGAGAGGATGGCGGGTTTGAGCAGTTCTTC.

This rearrangement joins TRBV6-5 to TRBJ1-6, with TRBD1 matching 11 bases. This CDR3 is 15 amino acids long. The germline gives CDR1 MNHEY, CDR2 SVGAGI. Germline trimming cut 6 bases from V and 9 bases from J; bases unmatched to any gene: 7. CDR3 nucleotide sequence: TGTGCCAGCAGCGGGACAGGGGGGAGGGTTTCACCCCTCCACTTT. Translation: CASSGTGGRVSPLHF.

V is TRBV2 and J is TRBJ1-4, with D perhaps matching TRBD1 (6 bases). V lost 6 bases to trimming and J lost 3 bases, with 14 bases between them. The CDR3 sequence is 15 residues long. Looked up from germline, CDR1 is SNHLY and CDR2 is FYNNEI. CDR3 in DNA: TGTGCCAGCAGGGGGACAAGGAGTGCTAATGAAAAACTGTTTTTT. The encoded protein is CASRGTRSANEKLFF.

The rearrangement links TRBV19 to TRBJ1-4; unclear D gene. The CDR3 is 14 residues long. V was shortened by 6 bases and J by 8 bases, with 16 bases between the two germline ends. In germline, CDR1 is LNHDA, CDR2 SQIVND (reference sequence). The CDR3 is CASRGGGAGEKLFF. Here the CDR3 DNA reads TGTGCCAGTAGAGGCGGCGGCGCGGGAGAAAAACTGTTTTTT.

J is TRBJ1-1 and V is TRBV14; maybe TRBD1 (5 bases). The CDR3 has 12 residues. The V and J ends lost 4 bases and 10 bases respectively, with 13 bases between them. Germline-derived CDR1 and CDR2 are SGHDN and FVKESK. CDR3 DNA: TGTGCCAGCAGCCCCGACAGATTCGTAGCTTTCTTT. It encodes CASSPDRFVAFF.

The chain uses TRBV5-1 and TRBJ1-4, with D unresolved. The germline gives CDR1 SGHRS, CDR2 YFSETQ. The V end was cut by 0 bases, the J end by 1 base, with 4 bases between. This CDR3 is built from 14 residues. The CDR3 loop reads CASSLGRTNEKLFF. The CDR3 DNA reads TGCGCCAGCAGCTTGGGCAGAACTAATGAAAAACTGTTTTTT.

The rearrangement links TRBV10-1 to TRBJ2-1, with TRBD1 matching over 7 bases. Germline trimming cut 5 bases from V and 6 bases from J; bases unmatched to any gene: 4. CDR1 and CDR2 (germline): WNHNN, SYGVQD (reference sequence). The CDR3 runs to 13 residues. In DNA, the CDR3 is TGCGCCAGCAGTACCGACAGGGTCAATGAGCAGTTCTTC. Its translation is CASSTDRVNEQFF.

As for this clone: At one of its ends the junction is not consistent with the germline gene, which may arise from a read error. Here the CDR3 DNA reads TGTGCCAGCAGTTATATACTGAACGCTGAAGCTTTCTTT. This translates into CASSYILNAEAFF. The chain employs TRBV6-6 and TRBJ1-1; D remains ambiguous. Germline values: CDR1 MNHNY, CDR2 SVGAGI (reference sequence). The CDR3 has 13 amino acids.

This chain uses TRBV9 with TRBJ2-3, with D possibly matching TRBD1 (6 bases). The ends were cut back, 0 bases at V and 3 bases at J, with 14 bases in the middle. Germline CDR1 and CDR2: SGDLS and YYNGEE. The CDR3 covers 16 residues. CDR3 bases: TGTGCCAGCAGCGTAGGGGGGCTCCAGATTACAGATACGCAGTATTTT. Amino acids: CASSVGGLQITDTQYF.

There are a few counts of this clone. V gene TRBV12-5 combines with J gene TRBJ2-3; tentative D call: TRBD2 (7 bases). Trimming removed 2 bases at V and 4 bases at J, with 10 bases between. The CDR3 extends over 14 amino acids. Germline V lookup: CDR1 LGHNT, CDR2 FRNRAP. The CDR3, as DNA: TGTGCTAGTGGTTTGTCGGGGGGCGCAGATACGCAGTATTTT. Translation gives CASGLSGGADTQYF.

The chain couples TRBV5-1 to TRBJ2-3; 7 bases fit TRBD1. Germline assignment: CDR1 SGHRS and CDR2 YFSETQ. There are 15 residues in the CDR3. V shed 0 bases and J 5 bases; nucleotides not matched to a gene: 6. The CDR3: CASSLGQGGGDTQYF. The CDR3 bases are TGCGCCAGCAGCTTGGGACAGGGCGGCGGAGATACGCAGTATTTT.